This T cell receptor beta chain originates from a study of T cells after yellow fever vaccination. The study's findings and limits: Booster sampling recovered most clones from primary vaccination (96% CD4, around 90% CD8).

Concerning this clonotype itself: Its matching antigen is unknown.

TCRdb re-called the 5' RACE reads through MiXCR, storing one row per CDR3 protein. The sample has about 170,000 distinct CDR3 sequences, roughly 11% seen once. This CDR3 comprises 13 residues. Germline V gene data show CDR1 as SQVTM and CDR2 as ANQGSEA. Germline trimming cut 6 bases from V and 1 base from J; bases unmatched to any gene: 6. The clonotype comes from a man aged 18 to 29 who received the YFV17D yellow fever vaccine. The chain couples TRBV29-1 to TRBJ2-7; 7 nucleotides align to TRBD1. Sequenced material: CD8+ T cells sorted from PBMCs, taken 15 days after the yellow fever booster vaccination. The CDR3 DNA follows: TGCAGCGTCGGGACAGAGTTTTCCTACGAGCAGTACTTC. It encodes CSVGTEFSYEQYF.